This T cell receptor beta chain was sequenced for a study of graft-versus-host responses after intestinal transplantation. The study, taken as a whole, reports: Ileal or blood samples showed some GvH clones first, and such clones were also found in recipient marrow. Allograft graft-versus-host to host-versus-graft clonal ratios ran high in patients with graft-donor T cell macrochimerism. Circulating GvH clones peaking coincided with falling HvG clones soon after transplant.

Investigators treated the graft tissue so that it released intraepithelial and lamina propria lymphocytes. Comments on this clone: Its antigen is not identified.

Sequencing was performed with immunoSEQ multiplex PCR; in TCRdb, only in-frame clones are kept and a portion is missing. The sample lists 29,000 or so clones, 80% occurring once. The source was ileum tissue, collected 98 days after intestinal transplantation. This TCR was recovered from a human patient who received an intestinal transplant, so some T cells may come from the graft donor.

The CDR3 bases are TGTGCCAGTAGTATAGGAGGTTCCTCTGGGGCCAACGTCCTGACTTTC. Residues: CASSIGGSSGANVLTF. The chain joins TRBV19 to TRBJ2-6; D gene ambiguous. Germline V gene data show CDR1 as LNHDA and CDR2 as SQIVND (reference sequence). V lost 1 base to trimming and J lost 0 bases, with 7 bases between them. CDR3 length equals 16 residues.